The sequence of this TCR beta chain was determined in a study of cytomegalovirus exposure and HLA in healthy donors. Study results and caveats: The study found most TCR sequences rare, yet found some public TCRs in many donors.

With regard to this clone: Its antigen is still unknown.

Data came from immunoSEQ multiplex PCR; TCRdb stores just in-frame clones and leaves some out. This sample has roughly 100,000 clones; about 88% occur once, and the top ten carry around 1.9%. The donors were in the roughly 130-subject validation cohort, distinct from the roughly 700-subject first cohort. CDR1 and CDR2 (germline): SGHNT, YENEEA. V lost 5 bases to trimming and J lost 9 bases, with 17 bases between them. The CDR3 is made up of 14 amino acids. The sequence was obtained from a woman aged 18 to 35 in good health and CMV-seropositive. Sequencing input: PBMCs. This chain uses TRBV11-3 with TRBJ2-1, with D maybe TRBD2 (5 bases). In nucleotides, the CDR3 is TGTGCCAGCAGCGGACCTGTGACTCGGGGTGAGCAGTTCTTC. Translated: CASSGPVTRGEQFF.